The 24 T cell receptor beta chains given below trace back to one sample, sequenced in a study of CD8 T cells in ankylosing spondylitis. Notes on the study in general: For ankylosing spondylitis blood, a TCR beta motif of roughly 8 highly homologous variants appeared characteristic.

TCRdb called the 5' RACE reads again in MiXCR, with one record for every CDR3 protein. The profile covers 350,000 to 550,000 distinct CDR3 sequences, with 20% to 30% appearing a single time and about 0.89% taken by the ten largest. The antigens of these receptors remain unknown. Specimen: blood, either unsorted or a sorted T cell fraction (not recorded which). Every receptor here comes from a male donor with ankylosing spondylitis.

A few counts support this clonotype. This chain uses TRBV11-2 with TRBJ2-3; TRBD2 agrees at 10 bases. The CDR3 length is 18 residues. Per the germline V gene, CDR1 is SGHAT and CDR2 is FQNNGV. With V trimmed by 0 bases and J by 8 bases, 14 bases remained unmatched. For the CDR3, the DNA is TGTGCCAGCAGCTTAGATCGTTCCAGCGGGAGGGCCTGGTTTACGCAGTATTTT. Translation gives CASSLDRSSGRAWFTQYF.

The gene calls are TRBV20-1 and TRBJ2-3; TRBD1 or TRBD2 may be the D gene (5 bases each). Germline-derived CDR1 and CDR2 are DFQATT and SNEGSKA (reference sequence). Trimming removed 6 bases at V and 5 bases at J, with 15 bases between. The CDR3 spans 13 residues. DNA for the CDR3: TGCAGTGCGGTCCTACGGGACGGAGATACGCAGTATTTT. Protein product: CSAVLRDGDTQYF.

This chain links TRBV12-3 or TRBV12-4 with TRBJ2-3; D perhaps matches TRBD2 (5 bases). V lost 6 bases and J 4 bases, leaving 20 bases between the germline ends. The CDR3 length is 16 residues. The DNA of the CDR3 is TGTGCCAGCAGAATTTCGACTCCAAGCGGCGCAGATACGCAGTATTTT. It encodes CASRISTPSGADTQYF.

This clonotype was seen more than once but under ten times. The chain is built from TRBV15 and TRBJ1-5; D is unresolved. The CDR3 totals 14 residues. The V end lost 0 bases, the J end lost 5 bases, and 8 bases lay between the germline ends. CDR1 LNHNV and CDR2 YYDKDF come from the germline V gene (reference sequence). In DNA, the CDR3 is TGTGCCACCAGCAGAGATAACAGATATCAGCCCCAGCATTTT. Amino acids: CATSRDNRYQPQHF.

This chain links TRBV3-1 with TRBJ2-4, with D unclear. V was trimmed by 6 bases and J by 6 bases, leaving 12 bases between them. The length of the CDR3 is 13 residues. Germline V gene sequence: CDR1 LGHDT, CDR2 YNNKEL (reference sequence). The CDR3 nucleotides read TGTGCCAGCAGTCTCGGCCTCACAAACATTCAGTACTTC. Amino acid sequence: CASSLGLTNIQYF.

This clonotype was counted only a few times. One junction end disagrees with the germline gene, perhaps due to a read error. This chain joins TRBV6-2 or TRBV6-3 and TRBJ2-7; 8 bases align to TRBD2. The CDR3 loop spans 12 amino acids. Germline CDR1 MNHEY, CDR2 SVGEGT. CDR3 coding DNA: TGTGCCAGCAGCTTTAGACTAGCGCCGATCCACTTC. It specifies CASSFRLAPIHF.

V gene TRBV5-1 combines with J gene TRBJ2-1; 8 positions agree with TRBD1. Germline loops: CDR1 SGHRS, CDR2 YFSETQ. This CDR3 contains 16 residues. Trimming took 0 bases from V and 6 from J; bases not matched to a gene: 8. The DNA of the CDR3 is TGCGCCAGCAGCTTGGCCCCGACAGGGGCTGGCAATGAGCAGTTCTTC. As protein: CASSLAPTGAGNEQFF.

The sample holds a few counts of this clonotype. CDR3 sequence (DNA): TGTGCCAGCAGCTCATCCGGGGCTGGGACTGAAGCTTTCTTT. Its translation: CASSSSGAGTEAFF. The chain links TRBV7-8 to TRBJ1-1; the D gene is possibly TRBD1 (5 bases). The CDR3 runs to 14 residues. Trimming shortened V by 4 bases and J by 5 bases, and 14 bases separated the two germline ends. Germline loops: CDR1 SGHVS, CDR2 FQNEAQ.

This clonotype was found a few times. The rearrangement links TRBV10-3 to TRBJ2-7; 9 nucleotides line up with TRBD2. Looked up from germline, CDR1 is ENHRY and CDR2 is SYGVKD. The V gene end was trimmed by 3 bases and the J gene end by 4 bases; junction bases not matched to a gene: 7. The CDR3 is 15 amino acids. This chain's CDR3 is CAISDSTSGHYEQYF. The CDR3 nucleotides are TGTGCCATCAGTGATTCGACTAGCGGACATTACGAGCAGTACTTC.

The chain recombines TRBV6-5 with TRBJ2-3; perhaps TRBD1 as D (5 bases). The V and J ends lost 5 bases and 0 bases respectively, with 15 bases between them. The CDR3 spans 16 residues. Germline assignment: CDR1 MNHEY and CDR2 SVGAGI. CDR3 protein: CASSNRQRPSTDTQYF. CDR3 DNA: TGTGCCAGCAGTAATCGACAGCGACCCAGCACAGATACGCAGTATTTT.

This chain links TRBV7-8 with TRBJ1-2; D is unclear. The length of the CDR3 is 15 residues. From germline, CDR1 is SGHVS and CDR2 FQNEAQ. V was cut by 2 bases and J by 2 bases, with 12 bases left in between. CDR3 in amino acids: CASSLYTGPNYGYTF. CDR3 nucleotide sequence: TGTGCCAGCAGCTTATATACCGGGCCGAACTATGGCTACACCTTC.

In this sample, this clonotype turned up a few times. The chain has TRBV16 and TRBJ2-4; D remains unclear. V was pared by 0 bases and J by 9 bases, with 15 bases between. CDR1 is KGHSY, CDR2 FQNENV, per germline. This CDR3 contains 15 residues. The CDR3, as DNA: TGTGCCAGCAGCCAATCACCGGCCCGCACGGGCATTCAGTACTTC. Protein product: CASSQSPARTGIQYF.

The V call is TRBV20-1, the J call TRBJ1-1; D is undetermined. The CDR3 runs 12 residues. Trimming shortened V by 6 bases and J by 5 bases, and 13 bases separated the two germline ends. CDR1 DFQATT and CDR2 SNEGSKA come from the germline V gene (reference sequence). The chain's CDR3 is CSAFPEGTEAFF. The CDR3 DNA reads as TGCAGTGCCTTCCCTGAAGGGACTGAAGCTTTCTTT.

V is TRBV2 and J is TRBJ1-1; possible D gene TRBD1, 6 bases. Trimming shortened V by 6 bases and J by 8 bases, and 16 bases separated the two germline ends. The CDR3 covers 13 residues. Germline CDR1 and CDR2: SNHLY and FYNNEI. Here the CDR3 DNA reads TGTGCCAGCAGAAAAGCCGGGGGCCGGGAAGCTTTCTTT. This sequence encodes CASRKAGGREAFF.

This clonotype was counted between two and nine times. V is TRBV24-1 and J is TRBJ1-1; tentative D call: TRBD1 (6 bases). This CDR3 has 15 residues. CDR1 is KGHDR and CDR2 is SFDVKD in the germline V gene. Between the trimmed V and J ends, which lost 4 bases and 1 base, there was a span of 12 bases. The DNA for the CDR3 is TGTGCCACCAGTGACCGGGGGGCCAAGAACACTGAAGCTTTCTTT. This codes for CATSDRGAKNTEAFF.

This clonotype has just a few counts. This sequence joins TRBV4-2 and TRBJ2-1; 14 bases align to TRBD2. J gave up 7 bases and V 0 bases, and 5 bases lay outside the gene matches. The CDR3 extends over 17 amino acids. From germline, CDR1 is LGHNA and CDR2 YNFKEQ. CDR3 residues: CASSQDVGTSGGNEQFF. CDR3 nucleotides: TGTGCCAGCAGCCAAGATGTGGGGACTAGCGGGGGAAATGAGCAGTTCTTC.

The V and J genes are TRBV5-1 and TRBJ1-4; 7 nucleotides agree with TRBD1. CDR1 and CDR2 from the germline V gene are SGHRS and YFSETQ. This CDR3 region has 16 residues. The ends lost 0 bases at V and 5 bases at J; junction bases unmatched: 7. CDR3 protein: CASSLAPGQTNEKLFF. Written as DNA, the CDR3 is TGCGCCAGCAGCTTGGCCCCGGGACAGACGAATGAAAAACTGTTTTTT.

CDR3 amino acids: CASSLGVRGGFETQYF. As DNA, the CDR3 is TGCGCCAGCAGCTTGGGAGTCCGGGGGGGTTTTGAGACCCAGTACTTC. The chain is built from TRBV5-1 and TRBJ2-5; 8 positions agree with TRBD2. V lost 0 bases and J lost 5; bases outside the gene matches: 9. Germline lookup yields CDR1 SGHRS and CDR2 YFSETQ. The CDR3 contains 16 residues.

This clonotype was counted a few times. The chain carries TRBV29-1 and TRBJ2-1; D uncertain. Trimming took 7 bases from V and 4 from J, leaving 26 bases between them. The CDR3 is made up of 17 amino acids. The V gene's germline CDR1 is SQVTM and CDR2 ANQGSEA. The CDR3 DNA reads TGCAGCGCTGCCAACCAGCTAGTTCTGGGTCGGTACAATGAGCAGTTCTTC. Its translation is CSAANQLVLGRYNEQFF.

V is TRBV7-6 and J is TRBJ1-5; no reliable D call. The CDR3 loop spans 14 amino acids. V was trimmed by 1 base and J by 4 bases, leaving 8 bases between them. Germline CDR1 SGHVS, CDR2 FNYEAQ. CDR3 coding DNA: TGTGCCAGCAGCTTAGTCCTCGGAAATCAGCCCCAGCATTTT. This sequence encodes CASSLVLGNQPQHF.

V and J are TRBV24-1 and TRBJ2-1, with 11 bases identical to TRBD2. The CDR3 has 17 residues. The germline CDR1 and CDR2 sequences are KGHDR and SFDVKD. With V trimmed by 5 bases and J by 4 bases, 9 bases remained unmatched. The CDR3 protein is CATSADRGLAVYNEQFF. The CDR3 DNA reads as TGTGCCACCAGTGCCGATAGGGGACTAGCGGTGTACAATGAGCAGTTCTTC.

This clonotype was seen more than once but under ten times. The rearrangement joins TRBV12-3 or TRBV12-4 to TRBJ1-1; D is unresolved. The CDR3 length is 14 residues. Trimming stripped 2 bases from V and 1 base from J, with 8 bases between. In DNA form, the CDR3 reads TGTGCCAGCAGTTTACAACCATCGAACACTGAAGCTTTCTTT. It translates to CASSLQPSNTEAFF.

A single count supports this clonotype. This rearrangement joins TRBV5-1 to TRBJ2-1; the D gene is possibly TRBD2 (6 bases). Per the germline V gene, CDR1 is SGHRS and CDR2 is YFSETQ. V lost 4 bases, J lost 5 bases, and 19 bases lay in between. The CDR3 is 16 amino acids. The CDR3 reads CASSKDPAGGDNEQFF. CDR3 nucleotides: TGCGCCAGCAGCAAGGATCCAGCCGGGGGAGACAATGAGCAGTTCTTC.

V and J are TRBV5-1 and TRBJ2-1; 8 bases match TRBD2. Germline trimming cut 0 bases from V and 8 bases from J; bases unmatched to any gene: 7. The CDR3 spans 15 residues. Germline CDR1 is SGHRS and CDR2 is YFSETQ. The CDR3 coding sequence is TGCGCCAGCAGCTTGGGGGGCGGGAGGTCCGATGAGCAGTTCTTC. Encoded protein: CASSLGGGRSDEQFF. Combining the CDR3 with reference TRBV5-1 and TRBJ2-1 gives the whole variable domain KAGVTQTPRYLIKTRGQQVTLSCSPISGHRSVSWYQQTPGQGLQFLFEYFSETQRNKGNFPGRFSGRQFSNSRSEMNVSTLELGDSALYLCASSLGGGRSDEQFFGPGTRLTVL.